Detailed here is one TCR beta chain. The entry originates in a study of OX40 agonist ivuxolimab in advanced cancers. This table comes from immunoSEQ multiplex PCR, and its TCRdb copy is limited to in-frame clones, with some not included. The repertoire includes tens of thousands of clones, approximately 80% of them detected once, and approximately 1.2% sits in the top ten. The sequence derives from an adult with an advanced solid tumor such as melanoma, head and neck, liver or kidney cancer. Sample: CD4+ or CD8+ T cells sorted from blood, taken in a trial of the OX40 agonist ivuxolimab.

As DNA, the CDR3 is TGTGCCATCAGTGAGGCCCCTAATCTAGCGGGGGTTCCTAATGAGCAGTTCTTC. Translating gives CAISEAPNLAGVPNEQFF. The chain employs TRBV10-3 and TRBJ2-1; 10 bases agree with TRBD2. The CDR3 totals 18 residues. The germline CDR1 and CDR2 sequences are ENHRY and SYGVKD. V shed 2 bases, J shed 7 bases, and the junction held 14 bases outside the gene matches.